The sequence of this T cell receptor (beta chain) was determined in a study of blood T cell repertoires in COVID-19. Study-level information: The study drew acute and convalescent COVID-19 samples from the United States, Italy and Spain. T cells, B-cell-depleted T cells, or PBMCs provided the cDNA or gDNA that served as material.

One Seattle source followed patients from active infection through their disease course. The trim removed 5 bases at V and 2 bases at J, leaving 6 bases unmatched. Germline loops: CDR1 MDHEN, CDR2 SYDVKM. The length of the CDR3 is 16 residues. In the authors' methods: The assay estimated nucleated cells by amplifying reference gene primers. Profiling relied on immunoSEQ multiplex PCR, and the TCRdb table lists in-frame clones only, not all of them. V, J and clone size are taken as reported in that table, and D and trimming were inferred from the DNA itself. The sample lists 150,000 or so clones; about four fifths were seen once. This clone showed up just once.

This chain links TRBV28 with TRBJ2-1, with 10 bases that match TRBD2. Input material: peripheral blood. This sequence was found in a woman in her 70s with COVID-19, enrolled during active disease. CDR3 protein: CASSTSGGAPYNEQFF. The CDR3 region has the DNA TGTGCCAGCAGTACCAGCGGGGGGGCCCCCTACAATGAGCAGTTCTTC.